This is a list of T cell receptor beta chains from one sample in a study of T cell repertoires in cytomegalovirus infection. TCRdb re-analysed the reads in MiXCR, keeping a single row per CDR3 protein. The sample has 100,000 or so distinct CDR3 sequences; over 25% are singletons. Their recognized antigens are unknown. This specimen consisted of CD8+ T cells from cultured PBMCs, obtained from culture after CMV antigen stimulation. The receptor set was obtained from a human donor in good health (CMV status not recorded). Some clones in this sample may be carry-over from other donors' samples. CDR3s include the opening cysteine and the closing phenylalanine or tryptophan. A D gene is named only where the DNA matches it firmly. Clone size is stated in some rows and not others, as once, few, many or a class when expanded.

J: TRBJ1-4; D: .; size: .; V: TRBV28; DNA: TGTGCCAGCAGTCCTAGACAGGTCCCCGAAAAACTGTTTTTT; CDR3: CASSPRQVPEKLFF
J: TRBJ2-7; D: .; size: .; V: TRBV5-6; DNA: TGTGCCAGCAGCTTGGGGGATAGCGACTACGAGCAGTACTTC; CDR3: CASSLGDSDYEQYF
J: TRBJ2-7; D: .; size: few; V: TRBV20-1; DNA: TGCAGTGCTAGAGATGTTCCCGAGCAGTACTTC; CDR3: CSARDVPEQYF
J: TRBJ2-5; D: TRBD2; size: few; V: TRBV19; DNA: TGTGCCAGTAGCATACTAGCGGGGGGAGAGACCCAGTACTTC; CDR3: CASSILAGGETQYF
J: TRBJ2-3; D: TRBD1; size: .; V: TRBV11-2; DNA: TGTGCCAGCAGCAATAGGGGGACAGGGTTAGATACGCAGTATTTT; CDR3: CASSNRGTGLDTQYF
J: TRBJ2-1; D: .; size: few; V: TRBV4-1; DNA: TGCGCCAGCAGCCAAGACAGTCCCTCCTACAATGAGCAGTTCTTC; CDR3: CASSQDSPSYNEQFF
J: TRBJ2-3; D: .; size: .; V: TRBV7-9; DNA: TGTGCCAGCAGCCAACGGACAGCCCGCGTGGCGACAGATACGCAGTATTTT; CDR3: CASSQRTARVATDTQYF
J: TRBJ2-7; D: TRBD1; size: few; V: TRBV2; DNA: TGTGCCAGCATCCTACAGGGGAAACCCTACGAGCAGTACTTC; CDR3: CASILQGKPYEQYF
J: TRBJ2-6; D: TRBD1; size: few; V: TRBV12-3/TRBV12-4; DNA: TGTGCCAGCAGTTTTGTAGGGACAGGAGTCTCTGGGGCCAACGTCCTGACTTTC; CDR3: CASSFVGTGVSGANVLTF
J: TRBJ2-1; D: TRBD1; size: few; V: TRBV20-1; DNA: TGCAGTGCCGCGGCCCGGGACAGGGGTTTTAGTGAGCAGTTCTTC; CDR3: CSAAARDRGFSEQFF
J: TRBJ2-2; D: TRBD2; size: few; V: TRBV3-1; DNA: TGTGCCAGCAGCCCCAGGCCGGGACTAGCAACGAACACCGGGGAGCTGTTTTTT; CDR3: CASSPRPGLATNTGELFF
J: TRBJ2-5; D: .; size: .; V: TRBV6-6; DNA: TGTGCCAGCCTCAACCTCGGGATCCAAGAGACCCAGTACTTC; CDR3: CASLNLGIQETQYF
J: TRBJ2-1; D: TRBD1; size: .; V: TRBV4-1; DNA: TGCGCCAGCAGCCCGGGACAGGGTTCGTATGAGCAGTTCTTC; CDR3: CASSPGQGSYEQFF
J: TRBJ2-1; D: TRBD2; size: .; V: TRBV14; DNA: TGTGCCAGCAGCCAAGATTTTGGCGGGGGGAATGAGCAGTTCTTC; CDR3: CASSQDFGGGNEQFF
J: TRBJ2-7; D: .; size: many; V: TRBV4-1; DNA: TGCGCCAGCAGCCAAGATCCGTTCTACGAGCAGTACTTC; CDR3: CASSQDPFYEQYF
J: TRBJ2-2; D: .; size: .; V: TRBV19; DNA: TGTGCCAGTAGTATTTTGGTCCCTCGGAAGTTGAGCCCCGGGGAGCTGTTTTTT; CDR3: CASSILVPRKLSPGELFF
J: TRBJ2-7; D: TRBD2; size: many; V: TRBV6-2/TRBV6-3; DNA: TGTGCCAGCAGTTACTCCCTAGCGGCATGGAGGGAGCAGTACTTC; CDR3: CASSYSLAAWREQYF
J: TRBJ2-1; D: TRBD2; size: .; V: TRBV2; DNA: TGTGCCAGCAGTGAAGTTGGTAGCGGGACTGAGCAGTTCTTC; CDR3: CASSEVGSGTEQFF
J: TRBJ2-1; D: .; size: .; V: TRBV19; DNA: TGTGCCAGTAGTAAGGCCCCAGGGAACCCCTACAATGAGCAGTTCTTC; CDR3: CASSKAPGNPYNEQFF
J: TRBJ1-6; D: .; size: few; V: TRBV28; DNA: TGTGCCAGCAGTTTAAGCAGGGGAGGGTCACCCCTCCACTTT; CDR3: CASSLSRGGSPLHF
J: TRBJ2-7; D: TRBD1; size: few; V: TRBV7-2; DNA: TGTGCCAGCAGCTTAGGGACAGGGTGGTACGAGCAGTACTTC; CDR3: CASSLGTGWYEQYF
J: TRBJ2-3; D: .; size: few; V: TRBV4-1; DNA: .; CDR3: CASSLTFGTDTQYF
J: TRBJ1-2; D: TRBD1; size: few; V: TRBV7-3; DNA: TGTGCCAGCAGCCCTGACAGGGATGCGCAGGGCTACACCTTC; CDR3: CASSPDRDAQGYTF
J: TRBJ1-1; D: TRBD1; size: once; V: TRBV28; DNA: TGTGCCATCTCGACAGGGTCGATCACTGAAGCTTTCTTT; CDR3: CAISTGSITEAFF
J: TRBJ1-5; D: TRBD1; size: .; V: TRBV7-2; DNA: TGTGCCAGCAGCCCCCGGTTGAGACAGGGAGATCAGCCCCAGCATTTT; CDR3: CASSPRLRQGDQPQHF
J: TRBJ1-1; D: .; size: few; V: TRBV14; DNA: TGTGCCAGCAGCCAGATGCTACCGAGGACTGAAGCTTTCTTT; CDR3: CASSQMLPRTEAFF
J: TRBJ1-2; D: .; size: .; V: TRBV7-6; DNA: TGTGCCAGCAGCCTTCTGAGAGGCTACACCTTC; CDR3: CASSLLRGYTF
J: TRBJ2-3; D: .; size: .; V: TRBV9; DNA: TGTGCCAGCAGCCCAGGGGGGGGTGCAGATACGCAGTATTTT; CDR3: CASSPGGGADTQYF
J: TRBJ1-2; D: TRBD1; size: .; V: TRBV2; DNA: TGTGCCAGCAGGGAGGACAGGACCAACTATGGCTACACCTTC; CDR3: CASREDRTNYGYTF